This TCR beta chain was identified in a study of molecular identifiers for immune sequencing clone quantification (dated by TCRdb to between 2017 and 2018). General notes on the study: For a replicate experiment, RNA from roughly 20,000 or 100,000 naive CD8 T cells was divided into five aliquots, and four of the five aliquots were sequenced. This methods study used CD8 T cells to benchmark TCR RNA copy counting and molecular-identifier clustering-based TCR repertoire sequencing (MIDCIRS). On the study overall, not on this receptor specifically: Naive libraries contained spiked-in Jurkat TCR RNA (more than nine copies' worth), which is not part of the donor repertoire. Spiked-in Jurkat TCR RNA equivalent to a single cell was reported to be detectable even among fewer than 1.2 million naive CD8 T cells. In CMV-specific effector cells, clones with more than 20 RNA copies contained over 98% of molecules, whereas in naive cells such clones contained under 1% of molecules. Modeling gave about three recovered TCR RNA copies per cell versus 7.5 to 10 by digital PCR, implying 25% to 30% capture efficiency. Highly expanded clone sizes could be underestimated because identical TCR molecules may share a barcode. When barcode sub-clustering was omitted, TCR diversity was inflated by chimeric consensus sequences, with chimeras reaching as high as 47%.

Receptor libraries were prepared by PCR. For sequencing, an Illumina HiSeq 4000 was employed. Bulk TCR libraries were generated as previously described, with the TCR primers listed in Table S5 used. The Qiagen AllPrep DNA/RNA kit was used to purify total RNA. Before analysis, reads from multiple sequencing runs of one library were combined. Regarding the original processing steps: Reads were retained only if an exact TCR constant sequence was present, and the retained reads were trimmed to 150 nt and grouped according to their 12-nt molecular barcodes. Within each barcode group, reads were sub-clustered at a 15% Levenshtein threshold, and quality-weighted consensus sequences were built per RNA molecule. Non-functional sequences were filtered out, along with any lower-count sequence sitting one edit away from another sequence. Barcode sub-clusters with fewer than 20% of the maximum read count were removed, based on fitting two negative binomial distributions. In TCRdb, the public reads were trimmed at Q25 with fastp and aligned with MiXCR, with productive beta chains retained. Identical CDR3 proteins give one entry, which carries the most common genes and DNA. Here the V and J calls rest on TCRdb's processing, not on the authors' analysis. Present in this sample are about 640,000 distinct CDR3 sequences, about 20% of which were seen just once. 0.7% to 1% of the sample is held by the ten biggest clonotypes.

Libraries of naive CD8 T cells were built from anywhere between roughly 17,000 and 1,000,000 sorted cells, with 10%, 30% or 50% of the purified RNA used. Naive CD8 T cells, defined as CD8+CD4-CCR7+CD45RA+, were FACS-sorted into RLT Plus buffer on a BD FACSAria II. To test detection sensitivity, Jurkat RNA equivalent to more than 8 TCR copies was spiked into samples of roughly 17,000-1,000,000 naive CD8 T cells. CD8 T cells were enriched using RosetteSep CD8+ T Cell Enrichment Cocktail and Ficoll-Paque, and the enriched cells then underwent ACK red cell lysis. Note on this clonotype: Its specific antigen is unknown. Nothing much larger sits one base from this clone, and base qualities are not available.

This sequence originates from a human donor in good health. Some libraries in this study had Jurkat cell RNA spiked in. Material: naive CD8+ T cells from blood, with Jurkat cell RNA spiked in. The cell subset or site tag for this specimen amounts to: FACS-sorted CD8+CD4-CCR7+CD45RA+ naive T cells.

The nucleotide sequence is TGTGCCAGCAGCGTAGAAGGACTGAACACCGGGGAGCTGTTTTTT. This translates into CASSVEGLNTGELFF. The chain uses TRBV9 and TRBJ2-2, and perhaps TRBD2 as D gene, on 5 matching bases. The CDR3 runs 15 amino acids, cysteine and phenylalanine included. Left in the record is the CDR3 DNA by itself, 45 bases read in frame from the first base. V is reduced by 0 bases and J by 1 base, leaving a spacing of 7 bases between them. CDR1 SGDLS and CDR2 YYNGEE were looked up in the germline V gene.